This T cell receptor beta chain was retrieved from a study of blood T cell repertoires in COVID-19. As for the study in general: The samples span acute and convalescent COVID-19 from the United States, Italy and Spain.

The germline V and J ends were trimmed by 4 bases and 7 bases, with 12 bases remaining between them. CDR1 is KGHDR and CDR2 is SFDVKD in the germline V gene. This CDR3 region has 13 residues. Per the original data handling: Estimates of nucleated cell counts were drawn from the amplification of reference gene primers. The protocol was immunoSEQ multiplex PCR, while the TCRdb copy is restricted to in-frame clones and leaves out a portion. V and J calls and clone size follow that table, whereas D and trimming were derived from the DNA. The table records some 500,000 clones, roughly 88% of them present only once. Cohort assignment relied on participant-reported clinical history. Recovery among Cohort 3 donors was established by two negative PCRs, clearance, or symptom resolution.

This TCR was sampled from a woman in her thirties or forties who had recovered from COVID-19. The sequenced sample consisted of PBMCs or T cells enriched from blood (not recorded which). The chain carries TRBV24-1 and TRBJ1-1; D unresolved. In DNA form, the CDR3 reads TGTGCCACCAGTGACACCACCTCCTATGAAGCTTTCTTT. Translating it yields CATSDTTSYEAFF.